This T cell receptor (beta chain) was profiled in a study of control samples from healthy donors and cancer patients. Germline V gene sequence: CDR1 KGHSH, CDR2 LQKENI. Losses at the gene ends were 6 bases for V and 4 bases for J; bases not matched to a gene: 7. The CDR3 totals 14 residues. Using immunoSEQ multiplex PCR, the repertoire was profiled, and TCRdb retains in-frame clones only, with some absent. The table records about 170,000 clones, approximately 90% of them present only once. The receptor's source is a young man in good health. What was sequenced was blood. The chain carries TRBV18 and TRBJ2-3; TRBD1 matches at 7 bases. The CDR3 DNA follows: TGTGCCAGCTCCCCCCGACAGGGCCCAGATACGCAGTATTTT. Its translation is CASSPRQGPDTQYF.